This TCR beta chain was sequenced in a study of cytomegalovirus exposure and HLA in healthy donors. General study results and limits: The classifier reportedly diagnosed cytomegalovirus status with high specificity and sensitivity. DRB1 had the most TCR associations and HLA-C the fewest, a later analysis found, with rates varying by HLA locus. The authors later linked a missense DCLRE1C variant to TCR beta V- and J-gene trimming.

There were likely unrecorded immune exposures, though donors were nominally healthy when sampled. As for this clone: No antigen is known for it.

PCR used 60 Vbeta primers and 13 Jbeta primers. Sequencing was performed with immunoSEQ multiplex PCR; in TCRdb, only in-frame clones are kept and a portion is missing. The sample shows 110,000 or so clones, around 77% of them seen only once. This TCR was sampled from a man between 45 and 60 years old in good health and CMV-seropositive. The sequenced material came from PBMCs.

This CDR3 is CASSTLSPADTQYF. In DNA, the CDR3 is TGCGCCAGCAGTACACTTAGCCCCGCAGATACGCAGTATTTT. The chain has TRBV10-2 and TRBJ2-3; D remains unclear. The CDR3 runs 14 residues. Germline lookup yields CDR1 WSHSY and CDR2 SAAADI. The V end lost 5 bases, the J end lost 4 bases, and 13 bases lay between the germline ends.